This T cell receptor beta chain is drawn from a study of blood T cell repertoires in COVID-19. The overall study: Some COVID-19 samples were acute and others convalescent; all came from the United States, Italy and Spain. Sources were T cells, B-cell-depleted T cells, or PBMCs; the material itself was cDNA or gDNA.

The CDR3 is made up of 14 amino acids. Germline CDR1 and CDR2: LNHDA and SQIVND (reference sequence). The junction had 6 bases not matched to a gene; V was cut back by 7 bases and J by 3 bases. Per the original methods: Reference gene primer amplification yielded estimated nucleated cell counts. The assay was immunoSEQ multiplex PCR, and TCRdb's table has in-frame clones only and misses some. The DNA gave D and trimming, while V, J and clone size come from that table. Here the sample spans approximately 170,000 clones, roughly 70% being singletons. This clone was picked up many times. The chain employs TRBV19 and TRBJ1-5; 7 bases are a match to TRBD1. Sample: peripheral blood. The TCR was taken from a woman of 80 years or more with acute or convalescent COVID-19. CDR3 protein: CASIDRANNQPQHF. For the CDR3, the DNA is TGTGCCAGTATTGACAGGGCGAACAATCAGCCCCAGCATTTT.